What follows is one TCR beta chain and its context. Antigen unknown. The CDR3 is 16 residues long. The junction had 4 bases not matched to a gene; V was cut back by 3 bases and J by 1 base. Germline CDR1 reads MNHEY; CDR2 reads SMNVEV (reference sequence). This sample was taken from a study of cytomegalovirus exposure and HLA in healthy donors. Using immunoSEQ multiplex PCR, the repertoire was profiled, and TCRdb retains in-frame clones only, with some absent. The data contain about 360,000 clones, around 86% of them singletons. Study observations and caveats: 150 to 200 TCR beta chains were listed as cytomegalovirus-associated.

The sequencing sample was made of PBMCs. The origin of this receptor is a woman in her late teens or twenties in good health and CMV-seronegative. The V and J genes are TRBV27 and TRBJ2-1; 9 nucleotides agree with TRBD2. For the CDR3, the DNA is TGTGCCAGCAGTTTTTCTCTAGCGGGATCCTACAATGAGCAGTTCTTC. This codes for CASSFSLAGSYNEQFF.